The 18 T cell receptor beta chains listed next were all sequenced from one sample in a study of blood T cells in healthy people across ages. A J-beta primer mix and a sample-barcoded 5' primer were used in a second PCR of about 7 to 12 cycles. From the 5' RACE reads, TCRdb called clonotypes with MiXCR, one entry per CDR3 protein. The repertoire includes 780,000 or so distinct CDR3 sequences, just over 55% of them detected once, and roughly 24% sits in the top ten. The sequenced material came from blood. The receptors were sampled from a man in his forties in good health.

The chain combines TRBV7-3 with TRBJ2-1; D remains ambiguous. This CDR3 region has 12 residues. Germline V gene lookup returns CDR1 SGHTA and CDR2 FQGTGA. CDR3 residues: CVTIISLNEQFF. The CDR3, as DNA: TGTGTCACCATCATAAGCCTCAATGAGCAGTTCTTC.

This clonotype has only a few counts. This chain connects TRBV10-3 to TRBJ1-2, with D tentatively TRBD1 (6 bases). This CDR3 has 14 amino acids. Germline V gives CDR1 ENHRY, CDR2 SYGVKD. V lost 6 bases to trimming and J lost 1 base, with 12 bases between them. The CDR3 DNA reads TGTGCCATCAGCGCGGACAGAATTAACTATGGCTACACCTTC. This codes for CAISADRINYGYTF.

The chain couples TRBV7-9 to TRBJ1-1, with D perhaps TRBD1 (6 bases). Trimming removed 10 bases from V and 3 bases from J, with 18 bases in between. Per the germline V gene, CDR1 is SEHNR and CDR2 is FQNEAQ (reference sequence). This CDR3 region has 14 residues. In nucleotides, the CDR3 is TGTGCCACTAGCACCGGGGGACATGACACTGAAGCTTTCTTT. Translating gives CATSTGGHDTEAFF.

Only one count was recorded for this clonotype. This clone may be a read error of a much larger clone one base away. The genes are TRBV9 and TRBJ2-1; 11 positions match TRBD2. CDR1 is SGDLS, CDR2 YYNGEE, per germline. CDR3 length: 16 residues. In DNA form, the CDR3 reads TGTGCCAGCAGCCTGGTGGGACTAGCGGAATACAATGGGCAGTTCTTC. Its protein product is CASSLVGLAEYNGQFF.

The rearrangement joins TRBV12-3 or TRBV12-4 to TRBJ2-3, with TRBD2 identical over 12 bases. V lost 5 bases and J lost 8; bases outside the gene matches: 8. This CDR3 is built from 15 residues. CDR3 sequence: CASSETSGGLVTQYF. The CDR3, as DNA: TGTGCCAGCAGTGAGACTAGCGGGGGCCTTGTTACGCAGTATTTT.

This clonotype was detected a few times. The rearrangement uses TRBV13 and TRBJ2-7; 7 bases are shared with TRBD1. CDR1 PRHDT and CDR2 FYEKMQ come from the germline V gene (reference sequence). Trimming at V came to 0 bases and at J to 7 bases, leaving 6 bases not matched to a gene. CDR3 length: 14 residues. CDR3 sequence reads: CASSLGQGSWEQYF. The DNA for the CDR3 is TGTGCCAGCAGCTTAGGACAGGGGTCCTGGGAGCAGTACTTC.

The chain carries TRBV24-1 and TRBJ2-5; D remains unclear. The CDR3 extends over 11 amino acids. V was trimmed by 12 bases and J by 11 bases, leaving 18 bases between them. Germline V CDR1 and CDR2: KGHDR, SFDVKD. CDR3 amino acids: CAVGEYNEQYF. In DNA form, the CDR3 reads TGTGCCGTAGGTGAATACAATGAGCAGTACTTC.

The gene calls are TRBV6-5 and TRBJ2-7, with 7 bases matching TRBD2. Germline trimming cut 3 bases from V and 10 bases from J; bases unmatched to any gene: 15. The CDR3 runs 15 residues. Per germline, CDR1 MNHEY and CDR2 SVGAGI. The CDR3: CASSYGAGGRGEQYF. CDR3 DNA sequence: TGTGCCAGCAGTTATGGGGCCGGAGGGAGGGGCGAACAGTACTTC.

This clonotype has more than one count but fewer than ten. This chain links TRBV4-3 with TRBJ2-7; no reliable D call. CDR1 and CDR2 from the germline V gene are LGHNA and YSLEER. V was clipped by 3 bases and J by 2 bases, with 17 bases between them. The CDR3 covers 16 residues. This CDR3 is CASSQGLSGDPYEQYF. The CDR3 DNA reads TGCGCCAGCAGCCAGGGTTTAAGTGGAGACCCCTACGAGCAGTACTTC.

This clonotype turned up a few times. This chain joins TRBV12-3 or TRBV12-4 and TRBJ1-4; the D gene is possibly TRBD1 (5 bases). CDR3 length equals 15 residues. V was clipped by 7 bases and J by 8 bases, with 20 bases between them. Written as DNA, the CDR3 is TGTGCCAGCACCATCGTTGCGGGGACGGGCGAAAAACTGTTTTTT. Its protein is CASTIVAGTGEKLFF.

The chain combines TRBV6-2 or TRBV6-3 with TRBJ1-6; 8 bases are a match to TRBD1. This CDR3 spans 15 amino acids. CDR1 is MNHEY, CDR2 SVGEGT, per germline. V dropped 2 bases and J dropped 10; count of bases not matched to a gene: 7. CDR3 DNA sequence: TGTGCCAGCAGTTACCCGGACAGGGTGCGGTCACCCCTCCACTTT. Translated: CASSYPDRVRSPLHF.

The chain couples TRBV20-1 to TRBJ2-5, with 7 nucleotides matching TRBD2. CDR3 length: 13 residues. CDR1 and CDR2 (germline): DFQATT, SNEGSKA (reference sequence). V shed 5 bases, J shed 0 bases, and the junction held 3 bases outside the gene matches. As DNA, the CDR3 is TGCAGTGCTCCAGCGGGGAACCAAGAGACCCAGTACTTC. Translated: CSAPAGNQETQYF.

The chain uses TRBV20-1 and TRBJ2-7; 7 bases fit TRBD2. This CDR3 contains 15 residues. The J segment lost 2 bases and the V segment lost 1 base, leaving 8 bases of the junction unmatched. Germline-derived CDR1 and CDR2 are DFQATT and SNEGSKA (reference sequence). The CDR3 DNA sequence: TGCAGTGCTAGAGTTCTAGCGGACCCTACCTACGAGCAGTACTTC. It is translated as CSARVLADPTYEQYF.

This clonotype came up a few times. The CDR3 region is CASSLVGTQSYNEQFF. DNA for the CDR3: TGTGCCAGCAGCTTAGTGGGGACTCAGTCCTACAATGAGCAGTTCTTC. The V gene is TRBV7-2, the J gene TRBJ2-1; weak D call: TRBD2 (6 bases). CDR1 is SGHTA and CDR2 is FQGNSA in the germline V gene. This CDR3 comprises 16 residues. V lost 1 base, J lost 1 base, and 11 bases lay in between. Filled out from reference TRBV7-2 and TRBJ2-1, the complete variable domain reads GAGVSQSPSNKVTEKGKDVELRCDPISGHTALYWYRQSLGQGLEFLIYFQGNSAPDKSGLPSDRFSAERTGGSVSTLTIQRTQQEDSAVYLCASSLVGTQSYNEQFFGPGTRLTVL.

On this clonotype: Possible read error: a much larger clone is one base away. The chain has TRBV7-2 and TRBJ1-2; maybe TRBD1 (6 bases). CDR3 length equals 15 residues. Germline loops: CDR1 SGHTA, CDR2 FQGNSA. Between the trimmed V and J ends, which lost 1 base and 7 bases, there was a span of 16 bases. The chain's CDR3 is CASSLDGQGTGGYTF. The CDR3 nucleotides are TGTGCCAGCAGCTTAGATGGGCAGGGGACTGGTGGCTACACCTTC.

About this clonotype itself: This could be a read error, since a much larger clone is one nucleotide away. The V gene is TRBV12-3 or TRBV12-4, the J gene TRBJ2-5; D unresolved. This CDR3 has 16 amino acids. Deletions cut 5 bases from V and 11 bases from J, with 27 bases between. The CDR3 coding sequence is TGTGCCAGCAGTCGGTGGGTAGGCGCGGTGATCTATGAGCAGTACTTC. It translates to CASSRWVGAVIYEQYF.

The chain is built from TRBV28 and TRBJ2-7; TRBD1 is a possible D gene (6 bases). The CDR3 covers 13 residues. CDR1 and CDR2 from the germline V gene are MDHEN and SYDVKM. V was pared by 6 bases and J by 5 bases, with 14 bases between. For the CDR3, the DNA is TGTGCCAGCAGGGAACAGGGAAACGACGAGCAGTACTTC. Its translation: CASREQGNDEQYF.

The chain links TRBV7-9 to TRBJ1-2, with TRBD1 matching 8 bases. With 4 bases clipped from V and 5 bases from J, the junction kept 9 bases outside the gene matches. CDR3 length: 15 amino acids. CDR1 and CDR2 (germline): SEHNR, FQNEAQ (reference sequence). The DNA of the CDR3 is TGTGCCAGCAGCTCGTCGGACAGGGAGACGTATGGCTACACCTTC. Protein sequence: CASSSSDRETYGYTF.